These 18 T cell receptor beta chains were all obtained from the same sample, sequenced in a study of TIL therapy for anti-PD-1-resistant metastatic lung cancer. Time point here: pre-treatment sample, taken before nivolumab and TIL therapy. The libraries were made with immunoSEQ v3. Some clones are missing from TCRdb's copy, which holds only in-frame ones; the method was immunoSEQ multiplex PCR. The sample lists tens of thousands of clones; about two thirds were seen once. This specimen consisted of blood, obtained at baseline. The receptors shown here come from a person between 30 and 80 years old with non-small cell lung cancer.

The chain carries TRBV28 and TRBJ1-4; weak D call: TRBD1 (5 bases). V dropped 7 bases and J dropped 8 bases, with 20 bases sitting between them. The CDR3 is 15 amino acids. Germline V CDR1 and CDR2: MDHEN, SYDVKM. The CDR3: CASTLEARAREKLFF. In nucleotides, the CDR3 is TGTGCCAGCACCCTTGAGGCCAGGGCACGGGAAAAACTGTTTTTT.

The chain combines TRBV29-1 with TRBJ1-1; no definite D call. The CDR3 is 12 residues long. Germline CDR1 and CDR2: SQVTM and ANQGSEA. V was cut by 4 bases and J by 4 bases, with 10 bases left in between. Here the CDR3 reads CSVGRAGTEAFF. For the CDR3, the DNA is TGCAGCGTTGGACGAGCTGGCACTGAAGCTTTCTTT.

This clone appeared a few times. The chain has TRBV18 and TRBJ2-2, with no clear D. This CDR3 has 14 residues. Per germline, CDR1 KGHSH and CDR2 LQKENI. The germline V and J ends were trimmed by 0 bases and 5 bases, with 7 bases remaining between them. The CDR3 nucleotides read TGTGCCAGCTCACCACCAGGACGTACCGGGGAGCTGTTTTTT. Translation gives CASSPPGRTGELFF.

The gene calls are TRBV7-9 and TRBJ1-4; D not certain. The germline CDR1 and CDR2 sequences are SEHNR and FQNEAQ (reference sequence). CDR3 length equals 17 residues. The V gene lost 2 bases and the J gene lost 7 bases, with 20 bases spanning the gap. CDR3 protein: CASSLRSQGLRGEKLFF. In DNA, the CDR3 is TGTGCCAGCAGCTTACGTTCTCAAGGTTTGCGGGGTGAAAAACTGTTTTTT.

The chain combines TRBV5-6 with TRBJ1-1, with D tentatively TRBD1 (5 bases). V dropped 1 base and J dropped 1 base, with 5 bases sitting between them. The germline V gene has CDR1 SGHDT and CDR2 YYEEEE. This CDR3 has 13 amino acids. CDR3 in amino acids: CASSLQGNTEAFF. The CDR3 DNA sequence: TGTGCCAGCAGCTTGCAGGGGAACACTGAAGCTTTCTTT. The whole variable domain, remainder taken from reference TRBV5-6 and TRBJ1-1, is DAGVTQSPTHLIKTRGQQVTLRCSPKSGHDTVSWYQQALGQGPQFIFQYYEEEERQRGNFPDRFSGHQFPNYSSELNVNALLLGDSALYLCASSLQGNTEAFFGQGTRLTVV.

The CDR3 DNA follows: TGCGCCAGCAGCTTGGGACCCCCTTCAGGGCAAACGTTGAACACTGAAGCTTTCTTT. Residues: CASSLGPPSGQTLNTEAFF. The chain has TRBV5-1 and TRBJ1-1; maybe TRBD1 (5 bases). Per germline, CDR1 SGHRS and CDR2 YFSETQ. V dropped 0 bases and J dropped 0 bases, with 21 bases sitting between them. CDR3 size: 19 residues.

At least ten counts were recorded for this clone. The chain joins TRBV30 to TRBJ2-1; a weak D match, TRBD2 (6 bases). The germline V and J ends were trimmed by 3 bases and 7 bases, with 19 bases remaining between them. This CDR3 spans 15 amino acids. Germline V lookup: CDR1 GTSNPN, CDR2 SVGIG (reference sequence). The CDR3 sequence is CAWSVPPAEGNEQFF. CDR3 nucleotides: TGTGCCTGGAGCGTACCCCCAGCGGAGGGAAATGAGCAGTTCTTC.

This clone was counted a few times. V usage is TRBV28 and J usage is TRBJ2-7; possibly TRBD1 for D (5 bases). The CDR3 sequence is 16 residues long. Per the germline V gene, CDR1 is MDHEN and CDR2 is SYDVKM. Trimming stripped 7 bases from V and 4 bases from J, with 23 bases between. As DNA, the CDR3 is TGTGCCAGCACCCGGGCGCAGGGTCGTGTCCTATACGAGCAGTACTTC. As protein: CASTRAQGRVLYEQYF.

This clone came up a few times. DNA for the CDR3: TGTGCCAGCCTGGACAGGGACAATGAAAAACTGTTTTTT. It codes for CASLDRDNEKLFF. The gene calls are TRBV19 and TRBJ1-4; 8 bases line up with TRBD1. The CDR3 length is 13 residues. With V trimmed by 9 bases and J by 5 bases, 5 bases remained unmatched. CDR1 and CDR2 (germline): LNHDA, SQIVND (reference sequence).

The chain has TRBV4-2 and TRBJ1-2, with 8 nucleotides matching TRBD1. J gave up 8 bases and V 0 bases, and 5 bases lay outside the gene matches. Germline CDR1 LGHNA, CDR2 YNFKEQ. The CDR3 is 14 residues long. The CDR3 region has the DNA TGTGCCAGCAGCCAAGATCAGGGGGCCCGGGGCTACACCTTC. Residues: CASSQDQGARGYTF.

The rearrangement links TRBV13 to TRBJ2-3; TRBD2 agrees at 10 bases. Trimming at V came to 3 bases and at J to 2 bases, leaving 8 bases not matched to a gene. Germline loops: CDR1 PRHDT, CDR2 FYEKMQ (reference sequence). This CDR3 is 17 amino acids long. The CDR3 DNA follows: TGTGCCAGCAGCTTCTCAGCGGGGGGGATTTTCACAGATACGCAGTATTTT. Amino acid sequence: CASSFSAGGIFTDTQYF.

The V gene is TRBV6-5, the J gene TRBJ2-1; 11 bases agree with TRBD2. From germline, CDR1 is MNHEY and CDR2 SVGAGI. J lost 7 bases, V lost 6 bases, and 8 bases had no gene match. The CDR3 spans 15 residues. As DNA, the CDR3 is TGTGCCAGCAGCCGCACTAGCGGGGGTACTAATGAGCAGTTCTTC. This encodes CASSRTSGGTNEQFF.

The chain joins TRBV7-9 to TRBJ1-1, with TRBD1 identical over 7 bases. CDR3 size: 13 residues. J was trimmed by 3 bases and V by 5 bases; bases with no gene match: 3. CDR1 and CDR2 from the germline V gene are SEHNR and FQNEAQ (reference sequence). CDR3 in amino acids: CASSKTGYTEAFF. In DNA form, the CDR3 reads TGTGCCAGCAGCAAGACAGGGTACACTGAAGCTTTCTTT.

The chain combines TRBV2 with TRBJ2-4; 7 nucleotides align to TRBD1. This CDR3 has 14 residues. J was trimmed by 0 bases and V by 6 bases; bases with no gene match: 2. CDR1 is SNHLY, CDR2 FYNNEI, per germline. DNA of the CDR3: TGTGCCAGCAGGAGGGGGCTAGCCAAAAACATTCAGTACTTC. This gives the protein CASRRGLAKNIQYF.

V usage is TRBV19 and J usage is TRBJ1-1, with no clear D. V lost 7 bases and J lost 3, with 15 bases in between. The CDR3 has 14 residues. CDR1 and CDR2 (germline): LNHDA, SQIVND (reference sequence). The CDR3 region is CASKREVRDTEAFF. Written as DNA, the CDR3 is TGTGCCAGTAAACGGGAAGTTAGGGACACTGAAGCTTTCTTT.

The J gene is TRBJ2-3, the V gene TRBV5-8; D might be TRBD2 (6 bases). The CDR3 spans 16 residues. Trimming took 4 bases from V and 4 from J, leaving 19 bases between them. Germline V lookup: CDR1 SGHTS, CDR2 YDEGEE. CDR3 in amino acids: CASSIKALGGPDTQYF. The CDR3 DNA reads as TGTGCCAGCAGCATAAAGGCCCTGGGGGGTCCAGATACGCAGTATTTT.

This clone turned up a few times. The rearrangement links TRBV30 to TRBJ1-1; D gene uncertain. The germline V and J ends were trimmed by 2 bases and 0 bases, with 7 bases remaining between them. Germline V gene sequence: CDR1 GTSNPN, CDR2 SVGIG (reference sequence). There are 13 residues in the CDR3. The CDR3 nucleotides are TGTGCCTGGAGTCAAGGTTTGAACACTGAAGCTTTCTTT. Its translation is CAWSQGLNTEAFF.

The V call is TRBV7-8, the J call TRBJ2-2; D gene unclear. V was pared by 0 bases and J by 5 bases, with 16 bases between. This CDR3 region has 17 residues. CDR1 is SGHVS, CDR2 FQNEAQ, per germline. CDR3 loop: CASSLALSDGWTGELFF. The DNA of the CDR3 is TGTGCCAGCAGCTTAGCGCTTTCAGATGGTTGGACCGGGGAGCTGTTTTTT. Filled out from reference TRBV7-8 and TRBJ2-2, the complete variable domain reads GAGVSQSPRYKVAKRGQDVALRCDPISGHVSLFWYQQALGQGPEFLTYFQNEAQLDKSGLPSDRFFAERPEGSVSTLKIQRTQQEDSAVYLCASSLALSDGWTGELFFGEGSRLTVL.